This T cell receptor beta chain was sequenced during a study of cytomegalovirus exposure and HLA in healthy donors. A multiplex PCR was run with 60 Vbeta primers and 13 Jbeta primers. The data were produced by immunoSEQ multiplex PCR, yet TCRdb's version contains in-frame clones alone and is incomplete. The top ten hold approximately 5.6% of the sample, which has about 120,000 clones, around four fifths seen once. Every donor was a healthy person donating bone marrow. This CDR3 contains 18 residues. The rearrangement joins TRBV1 to TRBJ2-3; the table assigns TRBD2, which was not confirmed against the DNA. TRBV1 is given as a pseudogene. Sequencing used PBMCs. The sequence derives from a man aged 25 to 40 in good health and CMV-seropositive. The CDR3 sequence is CTSSPNYTSKPGTDTQYF. The CDR3 DNA is TGCACCAGCAGCCCTAACTACACTAGCAAACCCGGCACAGATACGCAGTATTTT.